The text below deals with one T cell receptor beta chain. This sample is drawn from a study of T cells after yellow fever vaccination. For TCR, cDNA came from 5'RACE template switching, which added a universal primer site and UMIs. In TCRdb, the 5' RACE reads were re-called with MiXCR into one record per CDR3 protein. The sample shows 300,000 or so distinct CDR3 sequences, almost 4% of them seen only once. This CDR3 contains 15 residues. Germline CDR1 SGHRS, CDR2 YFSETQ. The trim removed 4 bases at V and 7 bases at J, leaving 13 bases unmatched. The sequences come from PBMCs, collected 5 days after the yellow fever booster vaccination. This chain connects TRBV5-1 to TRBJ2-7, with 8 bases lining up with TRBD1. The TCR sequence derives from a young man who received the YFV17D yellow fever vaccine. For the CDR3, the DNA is TGCGCCAGCAGCCCGGAACAGGGGGATGTGGGGGAGCAGTACTTC. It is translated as CASSPEQGDVGEQYF.